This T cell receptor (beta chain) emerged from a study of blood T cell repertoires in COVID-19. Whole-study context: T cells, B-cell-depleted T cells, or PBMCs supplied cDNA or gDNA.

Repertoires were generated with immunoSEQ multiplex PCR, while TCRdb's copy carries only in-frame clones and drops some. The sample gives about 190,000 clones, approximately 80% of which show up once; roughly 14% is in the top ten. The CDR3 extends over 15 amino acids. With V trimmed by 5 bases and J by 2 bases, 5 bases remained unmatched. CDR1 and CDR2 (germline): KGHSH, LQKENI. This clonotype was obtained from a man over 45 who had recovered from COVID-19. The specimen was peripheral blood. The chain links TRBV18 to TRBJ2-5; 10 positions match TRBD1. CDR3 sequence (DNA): TGTGCCAGCTCAGCTGGGACAGGGGCGCAAGAGACCCAGTACTTC. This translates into CASSAGTGAQETQYF.